One and the same sample provided the 29 T cell receptor beta chains below, sequenced in a study of OX40 agonist ivuxolimab in advanced cancers. Profiling relied on immunoSEQ multiplex PCR, and the TCRdb table lists in-frame clones only, not all of them. Altogether approximately 100,000 clones are present, just over 90% being singletons, with the ten largest covering approximately 0.5%. Sequencing was performed on CD4+ or CD8+ T cells sorted from blood, taken in a trial of the OX40 agonist ivuxolimab. These receptors were taken from an adult with an advanced solid tumor such as melanoma, head and neck, liver or kidney cancer.

V and J are TRBV4-1 and TRBJ2-2, with 9 nucleotides matching TRBD1. The V gene's germline CDR1 is MGHRA and CDR2 YSYEKL. The CDR3 spans 14 residues. V shed 5 bases, J shed 6 bases, and the junction held 4 bases outside the gene matches. The CDR3 DNA reads TGCGCCAGCAGCTGGACAGGGGAGGCCGGGGAGCTGTTTTTT. Protein product: CASSWTGEAGELFF.

This chain links TRBV7-2 with TRBJ1-4; D gene ambiguous. The CDR3 is 15 residues long. Trimming shortened V by 2 bases and J by 3 bases, and 10 bases separated the two germline ends. The germline gives CDR1 SGHTA, CDR2 FQGNSA. This CDR3 is CASSLRGDSNEKLFF. CDR3 nucleotides: TGTGCCAGCAGCTTAAGAGGAGACTCTAATGAAAAACTGTTTTTT.

This rearrangement joins TRBV29-1 to TRBJ2-5, with D possibly being TRBD2 (6 bases). V lost 2 bases, J lost 1 base, and 11 bases lay in between. The CDR3 consists of 14 residues. The germline V gene encodes CDR1 SQVTM and CDR2 ANQGSEA. The CDR3 loop is CSVETRGGQETQYF. The CDR3 coding sequence is TGCAGCGTTGAAACGAGGGGAGGCCAAGAGACCCAGTACTTC.

The chain uses TRBV7-2 and TRBJ1-2, with D hard to call. V was cut by 1 base and J by 8 bases, with 11 bases left in between. CDR1 SGHTA and CDR2 FQGNSA come from the germline V gene. The CDR3 contains 13 residues. The CDR3 DNA follows: TGTGCCAGCAGCTTAGGGGAAATTGGGGGCTACACCTTC. This sequence encodes CASSLGEIGGYTF.

The chain has TRBV6-1 and TRBJ1-1, with a weak D call TRBD1 (5 bases). Between the trimmed V and J ends, which lost 1 base and 1 base, there was a span of 7 bases. The V gene's germline CDR1 is MNHNS and CDR2 SASEGT. This CDR3 region has 14 residues. The CDR3 sequence is CASSEGGTNTEAFF. CDR3 bases: TGTGCCAGCAGTGAAGGGGGGACGAACACTGAAGCTTTCTTT.

This clone appeared a single time. The chain joins TRBV25-1 to TRBJ1-1; tentatively, D is TRBD1 (6 bases). The V and J ends lost 8 bases and 3 bases respectively, with 19 bases between them. In germline, CDR1 is MGHDK, CDR2 SYGVNS. CDR3 length equals 15 residues. The CDR3 loop is CASAPSGGLHTEAFF. Here the CDR3 DNA reads TGTGCCAGCGCCCCATCGGGGGGCTTGCACACTGAAGCTTTCTTT.

This chain connects TRBV9 to TRBJ1-3; 9 nucleotides agree with TRBD1. Trimming took 6 bases from V and 1 from J; bases not matched to a gene: 8. CDR1 and CDR2 from the germline V gene are SGDLS and YYNGEE. The CDR3 runs to 16 residues. As DNA, the CDR3 is TGTGCCAGCAACACAATGGACAGGGGATCTGGAAACACCATATATTTT. It yields the protein CASNTMDRGSGNTIYF. The whole variable domain, remainder taken from reference TRBV9 and TRBJ1-3, is DSGVTQTPKHLITATGQRVTLRCSPRSGDLSVYWYQQSLDQGLQFLIQYYNGEERAKGNILERFSAQQFPDLHSELNLSSLELGDSALYFCASNTMDRGSGNTIYFGEGSWLTVV.

V and J are TRBV7-9 and TRBJ1-5; no clear D gene. V was shortened by 1 base and J by 4 bases, with 11 bases between the two germline ends. Germline V gene lookup returns CDR1 SEHNR and CDR2 FQNEAQ (reference sequence). CDR3 length equals 15 residues. CDR3 DNA: TGTGCCAGCAGCTTAGAAGGCGGATCAAATCAGCCCCAGCATTTT. Translated, it gives CASSLEGGSNQPQHF.

The rearrangement links TRBV11-2 to TRBJ1-2; D is unresolved. CDR3 length: 12 amino acids. Between the trimmed V and J ends, which lost 2 bases and 6 bases, there was a span of 7 bases. Germline V gene data show CDR1 as SGHAT and CDR2 as FQNNGV. The chain's CDR3 is CASSLQSDGYTF. The CDR3 coding sequence is TGTGCCAGCAGCTTACAGTCAGATGGCTACACCTTC.

In DNA, the CDR3 is TGTGCCAGCAACCAGGGTAGCTCCTACAATGAGCAGTTCTTC. It is translated as CASNQGSSYNEQFF. The chain joins TRBV2 to TRBJ2-1, with D possibly TRBD1 on 5 matching bases. The CDR3 extends over 14 amino acids. Germline values: CDR1 SNHLY, CDR2 FYNNEI. Trimming took 7 bases from V and 0 from J, leaving 10 bases between them.

The rearrangement uses TRBV28 and TRBJ2-7; possible D gene TRBD1, 5 bases. Germline V gives CDR1 MDHEN, CDR2 SYDVKM. The CDR3 runs to 16 residues. Trimming stripped 6 bases from V and 3 bases from J, with 21 bases between. The CDR3 sequence: CASRGLAASANYEQYF. CDR3 bases: TGTGCCAGCAGGGGGCTTGCGGCCAGTGCTAACTACGAGCAGTACTTC.

This chain links TRBV18 with TRBJ2-2; possibly TRBD1 for D (6 bases). The CDR3 loop spans 16 amino acids. Germline-derived CDR1 and CDR2 are KGHSH and LQKENI. V was pared by 5 bases and J by 3 bases, with 16 bases between. The CDR3 loop reads CASSFRDTGDTGELFF. CDR3 nucleotides: TGTGCCAGCTCATTCCGGGACACCGGGGACACCGGGGAGCTGTTTTTT.

The J gene is TRBJ1-4, the V gene TRBV30, with D possibly TRBD1 on 5 matching bases. V lost 4 bases and J 14 bases, leaving 20 bases between the germline ends. The CDR3 has 13 amino acids. Germline loops: CDR1 GTSNPN, CDR2 SVGIG (reference sequence). The CDR3: CAWTDGPGTSLFF. In DNA form, the CDR3 reads TGTGCCTGGACGGATGGACCCGGGACCTCTCTGTTTTTT.

This sequence joins TRBV5-1 and TRBJ2-5; TRBD1 is a possible D gene (6 bases). V was pared by 4 bases and J by 1 base, with 14 bases between. The CDR3 is 15 amino acids. Germline-derived CDR1 and CDR2 are SGHRS and YFSETQ. CDR3 in amino acids: CASSLSPTGQETQYF. The CDR3 bases are TGCGCCAGCAGCCTTAGCCCGACAGGCCAAGAGACCCAGTACTTC.

The rearrangement links TRBV27 to TRBJ2-3; weak D call: TRBD2 (5 bases). The CDR3 is 13 amino acids. V dropped 8 bases and J dropped 4 bases, with 13 bases sitting between them. Germline assignment: CDR1 MNHEY and CDR2 SMNVEV (reference sequence). The CDR3 is CASGRTHSDTQYF. The CDR3 DNA sequence: TGTGCCAGCGGTCGGACTCACTCAGATACGCAGTATTTT.

The chain carries TRBV7-8 and TRBJ1-3; no firm D call. Germline loops: CDR1 SGHVS, CDR2 FQNEAQ. V gave up 1 base and J gave up 2 bases, with 12 bases separating them. The CDR3 is 16 amino acids. The CDR3, as DNA: TGTGCCAGCAGCTTAGAAACTAGCGGCACTGGAAACACCATATATTTT. Translation: CASSLETSGTGNTIYF.

V gene TRBV13 combines with J gene TRBJ2-5; 10 bases fit TRBD1. The CDR3 covers 17 residues. Trimming removed 4 bases from V and 4 bases from J; junction bases left unmatched: 12. The germline CDR1 and CDR2 sequences are PRHDT and FYEKMQ (reference sequence). The DNA of the CDR3 is TGTGCCAGCAGCTCCCCCCGCCGGGACAGGGGTGGAGAGACCCAGTACTTC. Translated: CASSSPRRDRGGETQYF. Drawing the rest from reference TRBV13 and TRBJ2-5, the complete variable domain is AAGVIQSPRHLIKEKRETATLKCYPIPRHDTVYWYQQGPGQDPQFLISFYEKMQSDKGSIPDRFSAQQFSDYHSELNMSSLELGDSALYFCASSSPRRDRGGETQYFGPGTRLLVL.

This chain connects TRBV6-5 to TRBJ2-5, with D perhaps given as TRBD1 or TRBD2 (5 bases each). The V end lost 6 bases, the J end lost 3 bases, and 11 bases lay between the germline ends. The CDR3 length is 13 residues. CDR1 MNHEY and CDR2 SVGAGI come from the germline V gene. The CDR3 sequence: CASSRGREETQYF. As DNA, the CDR3 is TGTGCCAGCAGCCGGGGACGGGAAGAGACCCAGTACTTC.

CDR3 in amino acids: CASSVLGQGAKGYTF. CDR3 nucleotides: TGTGCCAGCAGTGTGCTGGGACAGGGGGCGAAGGGCTACACCTTC. V usage is TRBV27 and J usage is TRBJ1-2; 12 nucleotides match TRBD1. This CDR3 comprises 15 residues. Germline lookup yields CDR1 MNHEY and CDR2 SMNVEV (reference sequence). V trimming: 5 bases; J trimming: 8 bases; junction bases outside the gene matches: 9.

The V and J genes are TRBV5-4 and TRBJ2-5; D not resolved. CDR3 length: 15 residues. Trimming shortened V by 2 bases and J by 1 base, and 12 bases separated the two germline ends. Per germline, CDR1 SGHNT and CDR2 YYREEE (reference sequence). The CDR3 coding sequence is TGTGCCAGCAGCTTAATAGCAGGTCCCCAAGAGACCCAGTACTTC. Translating it yields CASSLIAGPQETQYF.

This clone was seen only a few times. V gene TRBV6-1 combines with J gene TRBJ2-4; D unresolved. Trimming removed 5 bases from V and 0 bases from J, with 11 bases in between. This CDR3 contains 15 residues. Looked up from germline, CDR1 is MNHNS and CDR2 is SASEGT. In DNA, the CDR3 is TGTGCCAGCAGTTTGGACGCCCTAGCCAAAAACATTCAGTACTTC. Encoded protein: CASSLDALAKNIQYF.

The chain links TRBV27 to TRBJ1-4, with 7 bases aligning to TRBD1. Per the germline V gene, CDR1 is MNHEY and CDR2 is SMNVEV (reference sequence). The CDR3 loop spans 15 amino acids. V gave up 1 base and J gave up 8 bases; unmatched junction bases: 7. The CDR3 protein is CASSLWRQGREKLFF. CDR3 sequence (DNA): TGTGCCAGCAGTTTATGGCGACAGGGAAGGGAAAAACTGTTTTTT. Full variable domain (outside the CDR3, taken from reference TRBV27 and TRBJ1-4): EAQVTQNPRYLITVTGKKLTVTCSQNMNHEYMSWYRQDPGLGLRQIYYSMNVEVTDKGDVPEGYKVSRKEKRNFPLILESPSPNQTSLYFCASSLWRQGREKLFFGSGTQLSVL.

The chain combines TRBV10-2 with TRBJ1-5; D remains ambiguous. Germline lookup yields CDR1 WSHSY and CDR2 SAAADI. This CDR3 spans 13 amino acids. The V gene lost 3 bases and the J gene lost 10 bases, with 13 bases spanning the gap. The CDR3 DNA sequence: TGCGCCAGCAGTGAACGTCCGGGCAAACCCCAGCATTTT. This gives the protein CASSERPGKPQHF.

The genes are TRBV5-1 and TRBJ2-7; 11 positions agree with TRBD2. The trim removed 0 bases at V and 7 bases at J, leaving 9 bases unmatched. The CDR3 has 16 residues. In germline, CDR1 is SGHRS, CDR2 YFSETQ. The CDR3 protein is CASSLVISGGASEQYF. For the CDR3, the DNA is TGCGCCAGCAGCTTGGTCATTAGCGGGGGGGCCTCGGAGCAGTACTTC.

The V gene is TRBV15, the J gene TRBJ1-5; no definite D call. The germline V gene encodes CDR1 LNHNV and CDR2 YYDKDF (reference sequence). Trimming pared 1 base from V and 2 bases from J, leaving 9 bases between. The CDR3 contains 15 residues. CDR3 DNA sequence: TGTGCCACCAGCAGAGCGGTATTTGGCAATCAGCCCCAGCATTTT. It codes for CATSRAVFGNQPQHF.

The chain recombines TRBV25-1 with TRBJ2-1; TRBD1 matches 8 bases. The V gene's germline CDR1 is MGHDK and CDR2 SYGVNS. The CDR3 is made up of 14 amino acids. V was clipped by 4 bases and J by 7 bases; unmatched bases: 6. In DNA, the CDR3 is TGTGCCAGCAGTGGACAGGGGCTTGCAAATGAGCAGTTCTTC. Protein sequence: CASSGQGLANEQFF.

This chain connects TRBV4-1 to TRBJ2-5, with 12 positions matching TRBD2. Germline loops: CDR1 MGHRA, CDR2 YSYEKL. The V gene end was trimmed by 0 bases and the J gene end by 1 base; junction bases not matched to a gene: 3. CDR3 length: 17 residues. Here the CDR3 DNA reads TGCGCCAGCAGCCAAGAACGGACTAGCGGGGCCCAAGAGACCCAGTACTTC. This translates into CASSQERTSGAQETQYF.

The rearrangement links TRBV25-1 to TRBJ2-2; 8 bases fit TRBD1. Germline CDR1 is MGHDK and CDR2 is SYGVNS. The CDR3 is 13 amino acids. After removal of 6 bases from V and 3 bases from J, the junction contained 0 bases not matched to a gene. CDR3 coding DNA: TGTGCCAGCAGGACAGGGGACACCGGGGAGCTGTTTTTT. Residues: CASRTGDTGELFF.

The V call is TRBV5-6, the J call TRBJ2-7, with 9 bases matching TRBD1. The length of the CDR3 is 17 residues. Germline assignment: CDR1 SGHDT and CDR2 YYEEEE. V was pared by 0 bases and J by 3 bases, with 10 bases of the junction left unmatched. The CDR3 DNA reads as TGTGCCAGCAGCTTGGGGGGGACAGGGAGGTTCGGCTACGAGCAGTACTTC. Its protein is CASSLGGTGRFGYEQYF.